Listed below are T cell receptor beta chains from one sample, sequenced in a study of graft-versus-host responses after intestinal transplantation. Their antigens remain unidentified. The data were produced by immunoSEQ multiplex PCR, yet TCRdb's version contains in-frame clones alone and is incomplete. The sample lists 93,000 or so clones; over 85% were seen once. The sample here was unstimulated CD8+ T cells sorted from spleen or lymph node cells, taken before intestinal transplant. These receptor sequences come from a human donor who received an intestinal transplant. Both conserved end residues are part of each CDR3. The order of the fields is D gene, J gene, V gene, clone size, CDR3 protein, CDR3 DNA. The D gene is left open where the match is weak. The size of a clone is reported for some rows only, either as once, few or many, or as a class for expanded clones.

. TRBJ2-3 TRBV5-1 . CASSLSGSSSGDTQYF TGCGCCAGCAGCTTGTCCGGGAGTTCTTCCGGAGATACGCAGTATTTT
. TRBJ1-4 TRBV11-2 few CASSLVLSLGEKLFF TGTGCCAGCAGCTTAGTGCTCTCGCTAGGGGAAAAACTGTTTTTT
TRBD1 TRBJ2-1 TRBV7-6 . CASSLSEDRAYHNEQFF TGTGCCAGCAGCTTAAGTGAAGACAGGGCCTATCACAATGAGCAGTTCTTC
. TRBJ2-2 TRBV2 . CASSHETDPNTGELFF TGTGCCAGCAGTCACGAGACTGACCCGAACACCGGGGAGCTGTTTTTT
. TRBJ1-1 TRBV29-1 . CSVGAGLDTEAFF TGCAGCGTTGGGGCGGGGTTGGACACTGAAGCTTTCTTT
TRBD2 TRBJ2-5 TRBV29-1 . CSVGAGEETQYF TGCAGCGTTGGAGCGGGGGAAGAGACCCAGTACTTC
TRBD1 TRBJ2-2 TRBV7-9 . CASSGQGRLTGELFF TGTGCCAGCAGCGGACAGGGGAGGTTGACCGGGGAGCTGTTTTTT
. TRBJ2-5 TRBV4-1 . CASSQDQGTVPQETQYF TGCGCCAGCAGCCAAGATCAAGGGACGGTACCTCAAGAGACCCAGTACTTC
. TRBJ2-3 TRBV6-5 . CASSPDSFTQYF TGTGCCAGCAGTCCTGACTCCTTTACGCAGTATTTT
. TRBJ2-7 TRBV10-3 . CAISEPAGPYEQYF TGTGCCATCAGTGAGCCGGCTGGGCCGTACGAGCAGTACTTC
TRBD1 TRBJ1-4 TRBV19 few CASSSQGAGVEKLFF TGTGCCAGTAGTTCACAGGGGGCGGGTGTCGAAAAACTGTTTTTT
. TRBJ1-5 TRBV19 . CASQERAGYHQPQHF TGTGCCAGTCAGGAGAGGGCAGGGTATCATCAGCCCCAGCATTTT
. TRBJ2-7 TRBV21-1 . CASRRPRGGSSYEQYF TGTGCCAGCAGGAGACCCCGGGGGGGGAGCTCCTACGAGCAGTACTTC
. TRBJ1-1 TRBV7-9 . CASSPGTTEAFF TGTGCCAGCAGCCCGGGGACAACTGAAGCTTTCTTT
. TRBJ2-3 TRBV7-2 . CASSLGTDTDTQYF TGTGCCAGCAGCTTAGGGACGGATACAGATACGCAGTATTTT
. TRBJ1-4 TRBV27 . CASSLGVSTNEKLFF TGTGCCAGCAGTTTAGGGGTTTCAACTAATGAAAAACTGTTTTTT
TRBD1 TRBJ2-1 TRBV5-5 once CASSGDRGGITYNEQFF TGTGCCAGCAGCGGGGACAGGGGGGGCATCACCTACAATGAGCAGTTCTTC
. TRBJ2-5 TRBV4-1 once CASSHQGTQYF TGCGCCAGCAGCCACCAAGGGACCCAGTACTTC
. TRBJ2-1 TRBV5-6 . CASSLGAGSYNEQFF TGTGCCAGCAGCTTAGGTGCGGGCTCCTACAATGAGCAGTTCTTC
. TRBJ1-1 TRBV2 once CASSGGTRDEAFF TGTGCCAGCAGTGGAGGGACAAGAGATGAAGCTTTCTTT
TRBD1 TRBJ1-2 TRBV11-2 once CASSPGGDGYTF TGTGCCAGCAGCCCAGGGGGAGATGGCTACACCTTC
. TRBJ2-7 TRBV11-2 . CASSSYGEQYF TGTGCCAGCAGCTCCTATGGAGAGCAGTACTTC
. TRBJ2-1 TRBV27 . CASSLREPNEQFF TGTGCCAGCAGTTTAAGAGAGCCCAATGAGCAGTTCTTC
TRBD1 TRBJ1-2 TRBV30 once CAWSPQGGHLYGYTF TGTGCCTGGAGTCCCCAGGGGGGCCATCTCTATGGCTACACCTTC
TRBD1 TRBJ2-5 TRBV30 . CAWSNRGQETQYF TGTGCCTGGAGTAACAGGGGCCAAGAGACCCAGTACTTC
. TRBJ2-3 TRBV29-1 . CSVEENQVDTQYF TGCAGCGTTGAAGAAAACCAGGTGGATACGCAGTATTTT
. TRBJ1-2 TRBV6-5 . CASSLTGRYGYTF TGTGCCAGCAGCCTGACCGGGCGCTATGGCTACACCTTC
. TRBJ1-1 TRBV30 . CAWSVVRGGLGAFF TGTGCCTGGAGTGTAGTAAGGGGAGGCTTGGGGGCTTTCTTT
. TRBJ2-7 TRBV27 . CASSLSWTAAEQYF TGTGCCAGCAGTTTATCTTGGACAGCTGCCGAGCAGTACTTC
. TRBJ2-3 TRBV7-8 . CASSLARLASSTDTQYF TGTGCCAGCAGCTTAGCGAGGCTAGCGTCTAGCACAGATACGCAGTATTTT
TRBD1 TRBJ1-2 TRBV7-9 few CASSTDMGQGYGYTF TGTGCCAGCAGCACAGATATGGGACAGGGATATGGCTACACCTTC
TRBD1 TRBJ1-5 TRBV5-6 . CASSFGTGLQPQHF TGTGCCAGCAGCTTTGGGACAGGACTCCAGCCCCAGCATTTT
TRBD2 TRBJ2-5 TRBV30 . CAWAPGRGYEETQYF TGTGCCTGGGCACCAGGGAGGGGTTACGAAGAGACCCAGTACTTC
. TRBJ1-1 TRBV23-1 once CASSLFGTATEAFF TGCGCCAGCAGTCTCTTCGGGACGGCCACTGAAGCTTTCTTT
. TRBJ2-1 TRBV10-1 . CASSDPSGSNEQFF TGCGCCAGCAGTGACCCATCGGGAAGCAATGAGCAGTTCTTC
TRBD1 TRBJ2-3 TRBV15 . CATSRVGQGQDTQYF TGTGCCACCAGCAGAGTGGGACAGGGACAAGATACGCAGTATTTT
TRBD1 TRBJ2-1 TRBV5-1 . CASSTRQGRYNEQFF TGCGCCAGCAGCACCCGACAGGGCCGCTACAATGAGCAGTTCTTC
. TRBJ2-7 TRBV7-9 . CASSSIRDYEQYF TGTGCCAGCAGCTCTATCCGGGACTACGAGCAGTACTTC
. TRBJ1-1 TRBV6-6 . CASRLNTEAFF TGTGCCAGCCGCCTAAACACTGAAGCTTTCTTT
. TRBJ2-1 TRBV21-1 . CASGPKDTYNEQFF TGTGCCAGCGGGCCTAAGGACACTTACAATGAGCAGTTCTTC
TRBD2 TRBJ2-3 TRBV11-2 . CASSFGLAGGRGIDTQYF TGTGCCAGCAGTTTCGGACTAGCGGGGGGGCGGGGCATAGATACGCAGTATTTT
. TRBJ1-1 TRBV4-1 . CASSQEPVDTNTEAFF TGCGCCAGCAGCCAAGAACCCGTAGATACAAACACTGAAGCTTTCTTT
. TRBJ2-3 TRBV30 . CAWSWDFRTDTQYF TGTGCCTGGAGTTGGGACTTTCGCACAGATACGCAGTATTTT
. TRBJ2-1 TRBV2 . CASSASNRESYNEQFF TGTGCCAGCAGTGCATCTAACAGGGAGTCCTACAATGAGCAGTTCTTC
. TRBJ2-5 TRBV13 . CASSLLAQQETQYF TGTGCCAGCAGCTTACTAGCACAGCAAGAGACCCAGTACTTC
. TRBJ2-7 TRBV27 . CATRLGPIYEQYF TGTGCCACCCGGTTGGGCCCTATCTACGAGCAGTACTTC
TRBD1 TRBJ1-1 TRBV6-6 . CASSYGQGDTEAFF TGTGCCAGCAGTTACGGACAGGGGGACACTGAAGCTTTCTTT